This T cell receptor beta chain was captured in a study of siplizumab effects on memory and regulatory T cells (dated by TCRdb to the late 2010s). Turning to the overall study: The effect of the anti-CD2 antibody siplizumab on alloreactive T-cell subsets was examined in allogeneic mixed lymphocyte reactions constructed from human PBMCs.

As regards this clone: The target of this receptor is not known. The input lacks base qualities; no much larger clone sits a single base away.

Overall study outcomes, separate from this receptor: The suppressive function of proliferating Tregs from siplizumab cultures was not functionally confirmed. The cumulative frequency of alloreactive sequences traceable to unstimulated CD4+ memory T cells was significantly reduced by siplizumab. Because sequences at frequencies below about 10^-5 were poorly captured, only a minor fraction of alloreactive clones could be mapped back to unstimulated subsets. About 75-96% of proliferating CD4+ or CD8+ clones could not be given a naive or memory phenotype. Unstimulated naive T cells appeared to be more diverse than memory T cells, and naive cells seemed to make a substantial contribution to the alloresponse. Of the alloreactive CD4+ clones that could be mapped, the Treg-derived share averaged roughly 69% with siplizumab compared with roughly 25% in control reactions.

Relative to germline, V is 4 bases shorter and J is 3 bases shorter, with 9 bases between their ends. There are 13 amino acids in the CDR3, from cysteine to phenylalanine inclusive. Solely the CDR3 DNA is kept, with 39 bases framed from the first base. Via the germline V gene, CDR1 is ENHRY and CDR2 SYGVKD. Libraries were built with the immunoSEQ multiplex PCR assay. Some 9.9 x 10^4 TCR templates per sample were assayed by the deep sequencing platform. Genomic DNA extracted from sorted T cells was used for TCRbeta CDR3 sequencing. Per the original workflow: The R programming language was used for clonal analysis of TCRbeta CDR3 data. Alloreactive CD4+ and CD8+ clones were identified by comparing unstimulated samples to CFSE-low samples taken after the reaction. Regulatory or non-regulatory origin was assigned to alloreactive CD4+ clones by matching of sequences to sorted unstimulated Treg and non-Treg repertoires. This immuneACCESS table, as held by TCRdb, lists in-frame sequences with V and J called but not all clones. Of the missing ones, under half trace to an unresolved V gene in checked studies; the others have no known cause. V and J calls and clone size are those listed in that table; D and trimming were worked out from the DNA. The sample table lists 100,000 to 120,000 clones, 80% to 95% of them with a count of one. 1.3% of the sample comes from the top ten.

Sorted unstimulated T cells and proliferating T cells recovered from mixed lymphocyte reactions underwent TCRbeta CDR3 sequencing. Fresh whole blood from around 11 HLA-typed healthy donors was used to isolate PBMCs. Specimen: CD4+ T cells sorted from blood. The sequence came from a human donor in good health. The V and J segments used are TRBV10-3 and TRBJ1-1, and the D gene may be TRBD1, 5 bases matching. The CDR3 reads CAISGGGDTEAFF. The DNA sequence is TGTGCCATCAGTGGGGGGGGTGACACTGAAGCTTTCTTT.